The entry that follows covers one T cell receptor (beta chain) sequence. In the original workflow: How many nucleated cells were present was estimated from reference gene primer amplification. TCRdb's table, derived via immunoSEQ multiplex PCR, lists solely in-frame clones and lacks some. D and trimming come from the DNA, and the V and J calls and clone size come from that table. The sample shows around 270,000 clones, roughly 80% of them seen only once. The Seattle site enrolled patients during active infection and followed them longitudinally. Germline CDR1 is PRHDT and CDR2 is FYEKMQ (reference sequence). V lost 4 bases to trimming and J lost 4 bases; unmatched junction nucleotides: 16. The CDR3 is made up of 18 amino acids. This entry belongs to a study of blood T cell repertoires in COVID-19. The overall study: The study drew acute and convalescent COVID-19 samples from the United States, Italy and Spain.

The sample consisted of peripheral blood. The chain joins TRBV13 to TRBJ2-1, with 7 bases matching TRBD1. This TCR was sampled from a person aged 65-85 years with COVID-19, enrolled during active disease. CDR3 in amino acids: CASSWALPGTDVYNEQFF. CDR3 DNA: TGTGCCAGCAGCTGGGCTTTACCAGGGACAGACGTTTACAATGAGCAGTTCTTC. Supplemented by reference TRBV13 and TRBJ2-1, the full variable domain reads AAGVIQSPRHLIKEKRETATLKCYPIPRHDTVYWYQQGPGQDPQFLISFYEKMQSDKGSIPDRFSAQQFSDYHSELNMSSLELGDSALYFCASSWALPGTDVYNEQFFGPGTRLTVL.